The sequence of this T cell receptor beta chain was determined in a study of blood T cell repertoires in COVID-19. Study as a whole: Acute and convalescent COVID-19 samples came from the United States, Italy and Spain. From T cells, B-cell-depleted T cells, or PBMCs came the material, which was cDNA or gDNA.

Per the study methods: Reference gene primers were amplified, and this amplification served to estimate nucleated cell counts. Only in-frame clones appear in the TCRdb table, and some are missing; sequencing was by immunoSEQ multiplex PCR. V, J and clone size are taken as reported in that table, and D and trimming were inferred from the DNA itself. The sample includes 75,000 to 80,000 clones, just over 85% of them seen just once. Remarks on this clone: Other DNA sequences within the sample encode an identical CDR3.

This CDR3 region has 15 residues. V trimming: 3 bases; J trimming: 5 bases; junction bases outside the gene matches: 1. Germline CDR1 and CDR2: SGHTA and FQGNSA. The receptor was derived from a human donor in a cohort sampled during active COVID-19. Sequencing input: peripheral blood. The V gene is TRBV7-2, the J gene TRBJ1-6; 10 bases fit TRBD1. In DNA, the CDR3 is TGTGCCAGCAGCTTGGACAGGGGGAATAATTCACCCCTCCACTTT. Translated: CASSLDRGNNSPLHF. Together with reference TRBV7-2 and TRBJ1-6, the CDR3 gives the full variable domain: GAGVSQSPSNKVTEKGKDVELRCDPISGHTALYWYRQSLGQGLEFLIYFQGNSAPDKSGLPSDRFSAERTGGSVSTLTIQRTQQEDSAVYLCASSLDRGNNSPLHFGNGTRLTVT.